This T cell receptor (beta chain) was profiled in a study of cytomegalovirus exposure and HLA in healthy donors. This CDR3 spans 14 amino acids. V lost 0 bases and J lost 4, with 9 bases in between. In germline, CDR1 is SGHRS, CDR2 YFSETQ. This clone came up once. The PCR had 60 Vbeta and 13 Jbeta primers. The repertoire was sequenced with immunoSEQ multiplex PCR; TCRdb's copy has only in-frame clones and lacks some. The table shows about 200,000 clones, with around 82% occurring only once. Sample: PBMCs. This chain uses TRBV5-1 with TRBJ2-3; D unresolved. The clonotype comes from a man younger than 30 in good health and CMV-seronegative. The CDR3 DNA reads as TGCGCCAGCAGCTTGGCGCGTAACGCAGATACGCAGTATTTT. Translating it yields CASSLARNADTQYF.